The next 28 T cell receptor beta chains were all read from a single sample in a study of early stage breast cancer tumors. Clones were sequenced by immunoSEQ multiplex PCR, and TCRdb holds only the in-frame ones, with some missing. This sample has around 51,000 clones, with about 77% found just once. The sample consisted of blood. Every receptor here comes from a person between 35 and 49 years old with breast cancer.

The chain couples TRBV7-9 to TRBJ2-1, with D possibly matching TRBD1 (6 bases). The CDR3 contains 13 residues. V was shortened by 3 bases and J by 9 bases, with 12 bases between the two germline ends. The germline V gene has CDR1 SEHNR and CDR2 FQNEAQ (reference sequence). The CDR3 loop is CASSFNRDGEQFF. The CDR3 region has the DNA TGTGCCAGCAGCTTTAACAGGGATGGTGAGCAGTTCTTC. The full variable domain, rest sourced from reference TRBV7-9 and TRBJ2-1, is DTGVSQNPRHKITKRGQNVTFRCDPISEHNRLYWYRQTLGQGPEFLTYFQNEAQLEKSRLLSDRFSAERPKGSFSTLEIQRTEQGDSAMYLCASSFNRDGEQFFGPGTRLTVL.

The rearrangement joins TRBV6-6 to TRBJ1-1; the D gene is possibly TRBD1 (6 bases). This CDR3 comprises 15 residues. The V and J ends lost 5 bases and 3 bases respectively, with 16 bases between them. Germline loops: CDR1 MNHNY, CDR2 SVGAGI (reference sequence). The CDR3 protein is CASSPPTGLYTEAFF. The CDR3 DNA reads TGTGCCAGCAGTCCCCCGACAGGCCTTTACACTGAAGCTTTCTTT.

V is TRBV7-6 and J is TRBJ2-1; D call uncertain. Germline CDR1 SGHVS, CDR2 FNYEAQ. Trimming stripped 4 bases from V and 3 bases from J, with 16 bases between. The CDR3 length is 16 residues. The CDR3 DNA reads TGTGCCAGCAGCTCCCCTTCTGCGGCTTACTACAATGAGCAGTTCTTC. This sequence encodes CASSSPSAAYYNEQFF.

The gene calls are TRBV28 and TRBJ2-1; 7 bases match TRBD2. Looked up from germline, CDR1 is MDHEN and CDR2 is SYDVKM. This CDR3 has 13 amino acids. J was trimmed by 2 bases and V by 8 bases; bases with no gene match: 3. CDR3 protein: CASYGGTYNEQFF. DNA of the CDR3: TGTGCCAGCTACGGGGGGACCTACAATGAGCAGTTCTTC.

The chain couples TRBV18 to TRBJ2-1; possibly TRBD1 for D (5 bases). The CDR3 has 14 amino acids. Germline CDR1 reads KGHSH; CDR2 reads LQKENI. The germline V and J ends were trimmed by 5 bases and 3 bases, with 11 bases remaining between them. CDR3 nucleotide sequence: TGTGCCAGCTCAACAGGACCCCTCTACAATGAGCAGTTCTTC. Translating gives CASSTGPLYNEQFF.

The chain is built from TRBV5-1 and TRBJ2-7; perhaps D is TRBD1 or TRBD2 (5 bases each). V was shortened by 4 bases and J by 4 bases, with 12 bases between the two germline ends. CDR1 and CDR2 from the germline V gene are SGHRS and YFSETQ. The CDR3 covers 13 residues. CDR3: CASSTGTPYEQYF. The CDR3 bases are TGCGCCAGCAGCACCGGGACCCCATACGAGCAGTACTTC.

This rearrangement joins TRBV7-9 to TRBJ2-3; D gene uncertain. This CDR3 region has 15 residues. CDR1 is SEHNR and CDR2 is FQNEAQ in the germline V gene (reference sequence). Trimming took off 5 bases at V and 2 bases at J, with 14 bases between the two ends. CDR3 sequence (DNA): TGTGCCAGCAGCCCCCAGAAGCGAAACACAGATACGCAGTATTTT. This translates into CASSPQKRNTDTQYF.

V usage is TRBV7-9 and J usage is TRBJ2-1, with 8 bases that match TRBD2. The length of the CDR3 is 14 residues. Germline trimming cut 0 bases from V and 9 bases from J; bases unmatched to any gene: 4. The germline gives CDR1 SEHNR, CDR2 FQNEAQ (reference sequence). The CDR3 loop reads CASSLAVAGSEQFF. The CDR3 nucleotides are TGTGCCAGCAGCTTAGCGGTAGCGGGGAGTGAGCAGTTCTTC.

The chain joins TRBV2 to TRBJ2-3; 10 bases agree with TRBD2. The CDR3 extends over 16 amino acids. V shed 4 bases and J 5 bases; nucleotides not matched to a gene: 9. CDR1 SNHLY and CDR2 FYNNEI come from the germline V gene. CDR3 DNA: TGTGCCAGCAGTGCAATAGCGGGAGGTCCGGGAGATACGCAGTATTTT. It specifies CASSAIAGGPGDTQYF.

The V gene is TRBV6-6, the J gene TRBJ2-7, with D tentatively TRBD2 (6 bases). The length of the CDR3 is 11 residues. Germline-derived CDR1 and CDR2 are MNHNY and SVGAGI (reference sequence). The V and J ends lost 10 bases and 4 bases respectively, with 11 bases between them. The CDR3 DNA follows: TGTGCCACCCTGGCGGGATACGAGCAGTACTTC. The encoded protein is CATLAGYEQYF.

There are a few counts of this clone. The chain joins TRBV2 to TRBJ1-5; D remains unclear. Looked up from germline, CDR1 is SNHLY and CDR2 is FYNNEI. This CDR3 comprises 13 residues. Trimming left V 6 bases short and J 4 bases short, with 10 bases between. The CDR3 spells CASRSDGNQPQHF. The CDR3 nucleotides are TGTGCCAGCAGATCGGACGGAAATCAGCCCCAGCATTTT.

This chain joins TRBV6-5 and TRBJ2-3, with a tentative D call TRBD2 (5 bases). V lost 6 bases and J 0 bases, leaving 13 bases between the germline ends. This CDR3 has 15 amino acids. CDR1 is MNHEY, CDR2 SVGAGI, per germline. In DNA, the CDR3 is TGTGCCAGCAGCCTGGCCAGCGGAAGCACAGATACGCAGTATTTT. Protein: CASSLASGSTDTQYF.

This clone has only one observation. The chain couples TRBV7-9 to TRBJ2-7; D may be TRBD2 (6 bases). V lost 6 bases, J lost 7 bases, and 19 bases lay in between. The CDR3 contains 14 residues. CDR1 is SEHNR, CDR2 FQNEAQ, per germline (reference sequence). DNA of the CDR3: TGTGCCAGCAGTCTTCCGGTGTCGGCGGGGGAGCAGTACTTC. It encodes CASSLPVSAGEQYF.

The chain links TRBV4-1 to TRBJ1-2; D gene uncertain. The CDR3 runs 15 residues. V lost 0 bases and J 5 bases, leaving 13 bases between the germline ends. Looked up from germline, CDR1 is MGHRA and CDR2 is YSYEKL. The CDR3 DNA sequence: TGCGCCAGCAGCCAAGATACCGACGGACTTTATGGCTACACCTTC. This translates into CASSQDTDGLYGYTF.

The rearrangement joins TRBV28 to TRBJ1-3, with no clear D. The CDR3 is 12 residues long. V dropped 6 bases and J dropped 3 bases, with 6 bases sitting between them. Germline assignment: CDR1 MDHEN and CDR2 SYDVKM. CDR3 region: CASRGGGNTIYF. The CDR3 DNA reads TGTGCCAGCAGGGGTGGTGGAAACACCATATATTTT.

The rearrangement links TRBV7-2 to TRBJ1-1; D is undetermined. In germline, CDR1 is SGHTA, CDR2 FQGNSA. V lost 3 bases and J 1 base, leaving 9 bases between the germline ends. CDR3 length equals 14 residues. The CDR3: CASSLTPWNTEAFF. The CDR3 DNA reads as TGTGCCAGCAGCTTGACACCCTGGAACACTGAAGCTTTCTTT. Based on the CDR3 plus reference TRBV7-2 and TRBJ1-1, the full variable domain is GAGVSQSPSNKVTEKGKDVELRCDPISGHTALYWYRQSLGQGLEFLIYFQGNSAPDKSGLPSDRFSAERTGGSVSTLTIQRTQQEDSAVYLCASSLTPWNTEAFFGQGTRLTVV.

The chain carries TRBV4-2 and TRBJ2-7; 8 bases fit TRBD2. V lost 5 bases, J lost 0 bases, and 9 bases stayed unmatched. The CDR3 is made up of 16 amino acids. In germline, CDR1 is LGHNA, CDR2 YNFKEQ. The CDR3 region is CASSLFASGYSYEQYF. Written as DNA, the CDR3 is TGTGCCAGCAGCTTATTTGCTAGCGGGTACTCCTACGAGCAGTACTTC.

The chain recombines TRBV28 with TRBJ1-5; the D gene is possibly TRBD1 (6 bases). V gave up 6 bases and J gave up 11 bases, with 23 bases separating them. This CDR3 has 15 amino acids. Germline lookup yields CDR1 MDHEN and CDR2 SYDVKM. In DNA, the CDR3 is TGTGCCAGCAGGCCCCCCACAGGGTTTGATTTGGCCCAGCATTTT. This translates into CASRPPTGFDLAQHF.

The rearrangement links TRBV5-4 to TRBJ2-3; no definite D call. Germline V gives CDR1 SGHNT, CDR2 YYREEE (reference sequence). CDR3 size: 13 residues. V lost 1 base and J 6 bases, leaving 9 bases between the germline ends. The DNA of the CDR3 is TGTGCCAGCAGCTTGTTTTCTGGGGATACGCAGTATTTT. Its protein product is CASSLFSGDTQYF.

This clone has a single count. The V call is TRBV5-6, the J call TRBJ2-1; the match to TRBD2 covers 8 bases. CDR1 and CDR2 from the germline V gene are SGHDT and YYEEEE. The ends lost 1 base at V and 4 bases at J; junction bases unmatched: 10. This CDR3 is built from 17 residues. For the CDR3, the DNA is TGTGCCAGCAGCTTGTCCGAGCGGGAGCTAGGATACAATGAGCAGTTCTTC. It specifies CASSLSERELGYNEQFF.

J is TRBJ2-1 and V is TRBV9, with 12 bases matching TRBD2. Trimming cost V 3 bases and J 1 base; bases outside gene matches: 2. The CDR3 loop spans 16 amino acids. Looked up from germline, CDR1 is SGDLS and CDR2 is YYNGEE. The chain's CDR3 is CASSALAGGSYNEQFF. CDR3 in DNA: TGTGCCAGCAGCGCACTAGCGGGAGGATCCTACAATGAGCAGTTCTTC.

The V gene is TRBV5-1, the J gene TRBJ2-6; 8 nucleotides match TRBD2. CDR3 length: 17 residues. From germline, CDR1 is SGHRS and CDR2 YFSETQ. J gave up 3 bases and V 4 bases, and 9 bases lay outside the gene matches. For the CDR3, the DNA is TGCGCCAGCAGCCCGCCAGCGGGGGAGGGTGGGGCCAACGTCCTGACTTTC. Translation gives CASSPPAGEGGANVLTF.

The J gene is TRBJ2-5, the V gene TRBV30, with a tentative D call TRBD2 (5 bases). With 4 bases removed from V and 1 base from J, the gap between germline ends came to 19 bases. Germline CDR1 GTSNPN, CDR2 SVGIG (reference sequence). The CDR3 consists of 16 residues. The CDR3 sequence is CAWTVGVQGGQETQYF. As DNA, the CDR3 is TGTGCCTGGACCGTTGGTGTCCAAGGAGGCCAAGAGACCCAGTACTTC.

The rearrangement joins TRBV5-1 to TRBJ2-1; 8 bases are shared with TRBD2. This CDR3 contains 17 residues. CDR1 and CDR2 from the germline V gene are SGHRS and YFSETQ. V shed 4 bases and J 2 bases; nucleotides not matched to a gene: 11. CDR3 DNA: TGCGCCAGCAGCCCGGGCGGGGCGGGAGGCGCCTACAATGAGCAGTTCTTC. Its translation: CASSPGGAGGAYNEQFF. Full variable domain (remainder filled in from reference TRBV5-1 and TRBJ2-1): KAGVTQTPRYLIKTRGQQVTLSCSPISGHRSVSWYQQTPGQGLQFLFEYFSETQRNKGNFPGRFSGRQFSNSRSEMNVSTLELGDSALYLCASSPGGAGGAYNEQFFGPGTRLTVL.

The chain has TRBV2 and TRBJ2-4; no definite D call. V was trimmed by 1 base and J by 7 bases, leaving 14 bases between them. CDR1 and CDR2 from the germline V gene are SNHLY and FYNNEI. This CDR3 region has 15 residues. CDR3 sequence: CASSEGELLSNIQYF. CDR3 in DNA: TGTGCCAGCAGTGAAGGGGAATTGTTATCGAACATTCAGTACTTC.

V is TRBV6-5 and J is TRBJ1-4; D uncertain. This CDR3 comprises 15 residues. Germline CDR1 MNHEY, CDR2 SVGAGI. V lost 1 base to trimming and J lost 8 bases, with 14 bases between them. The CDR3 protein is CASSYFSSNREKLFF. CDR3 sequence (DNA): TGTGCCAGCAGTTACTTCAGTTCTAATAGGGAAAAACTGTTTTTT.

The chain is built from TRBV28 and TRBJ2-7; 10 nucleotides line up with TRBD1. With 3 bases clipped from V and 6 bases from J, the junction kept 8 bases outside the gene matches. The length of the CDR3 is 15 residues. Germline V gene lookup returns CDR1 MDHEN and CDR2 SYDVKM. CDR3 in amino acids: CASSLSGTGASEQYF. The DNA for the CDR3 is TGTGCCAGCAGTTTGTCCGGGACAGGGGCTAGCGAGCAGTACTTC.

This clone was picked up a small number of times. V and J are TRBV7-9 and TRBJ1-1, with unresolved D. V was trimmed by 10 bases and J by 1 base, leaving 13 bases between them. Germline assignment: CDR1 SEHNR and CDR2 FQNEAQ (reference sequence). The length of the CDR3 is 13 residues. CDR3 sequence reads: CATTRAPNTEAFF. The CDR3 DNA is TGTGCCACCACCCGGGCACCGAACACTGAAGCTTTCTTT.